Shown below are 14 T cell receptor beta chains from a single sample sequenced in a study of cytomegalovirus exposure and HLA in healthy donors. Primers for the PCR totalled 60 Vbeta and 13 Jbeta. This table comes from immunoSEQ multiplex PCR, and its TCRdb copy is limited to in-frame clones, with some not included. Found here are around 94,000 clones, over 65% of them singletons; the top ten hold 2.5% to 3%. The sequenced material came from PBMCs. These receptors originate from a middle-aged man in good health and CMV-seronegative.

This chain uses TRBV7-9 with TRBJ1-2; 9 bases align to TRBD1. V shed 0 bases and J 6 bases; nucleotides not matched to a gene: 5. CDR1 SEHNR and CDR2 FQNEAQ come from the germline V gene (reference sequence). The CDR3 has 15 amino acids. This CDR3 is CASSLAGDREHGYTF. The CDR3 DNA reads TGTGCCAGCAGCTTAGCTGGGGACAGGGAACATGGCTACACCTTC.

This chain uses TRBV19 with TRBJ2-7; 8 bases align to TRBD1. CDR1 and CDR2 (germline): LNHDA, SQIVND (reference sequence). Trimming took 4 bases from V and 3 from J; bases not matched to a gene: 5. The CDR3 covers 14 residues. The CDR3 sequence: CASSTPGQDYEQYF. CDR3 bases: TGTGCCAGTAGTACTCCGGGACAGGACTACGAGCAGTACTTC.

This clone is a singleton in its sample. This sequence joins TRBV19 and TRBJ1-5, with D tentatively TRBD1 (6 bases). Germline CDR1 LNHDA, CDR2 SQIVND (reference sequence). The CDR3 sequence is 18 residues long. V was clipped by 5 bases and J by 0 bases, with 20 bases between them. CDR3 bases: TGTGCCAGTAGTCCCGCGGGGGCCGCAATGCATAGCAATCAGCCCCAGCATTTT. Protein product: CASSPAGAAMHSNQPQHF.

The chain uses TRBV7-2 and TRBJ2-7; D might be TRBD1 (5 bases). Germline V gene lookup returns CDR1 SGHTA and CDR2 FQGNSA. CDR3 length equals 14 residues. Trimming removed 2 bases at V and 0 bases at J, with 8 bases between. CDR3 DNA: TGTGCCAGCAGCTTACAGGGTAGCTCCTACGAGCAGTACTTC. Amino acid sequence: CASSLQGSSYEQYF.

The chain uses TRBV5-6 and TRBJ1-4; D remains unclear. This CDR3 region has 15 residues. V shed 1 base and J shed 2 bases, with 9 bases lying between them. Germline-derived CDR1 and CDR2 are SGHDT and YYEEEE. For the CDR3, the DNA is TGTGCCAGCAGCTTGCAGTCCCTCACTAATGAAAAACTGTTTTTT. Protein sequence: CASSLQSLTNEKLFF. Filled out from reference TRBV5-6 and TRBJ1-4, the complete variable domain reads DAGVTQSPTHLIKTRGQQVTLRCSPKSGHDTVSWYQQALGQGPQFIFQYYEEEERQRGNFPDRFSGHQFPNYSSELNVNALLLGDSALYLCASSLQSLTNEKLFFGSGTQLSVL.

This chain joins TRBV29-1 and TRBJ2-7; D perhaps matches TRBD2 (6 bases). CDR1 is SQVTM and CDR2 is ANQGSEA in the germline V gene. CDR3 length equals 13 residues. V dropped 4 bases and J dropped 6 bases, with 16 bases sitting between them. CDR3 residues: CSVAGGLRVEQYF. DNA of the CDR3: TGCAGCGTTGCTGGGGGGTTAAGGGTCGAGCAGTACTTC.

This chain links TRBV19 with TRBJ1-4; weak D call: TRBD1 (6 bases). Looked up from germline, CDR1 is LNHDA and CDR2 is SQIVND (reference sequence). With 4 bases removed from V and 0 bases from J, the gap between germline ends came to 15 bases. CDR3 length equals 17 residues. The CDR3 DNA follows: TGTGCCAGTAGTACCGCCAGACAGGCTGCAACTAATGAAAAACTGTTTTTT. Amino acids: CASSTARQAATNEKLFF.

The V and J genes are TRBV4-1 and TRBJ2-3, with D hard to call. Germline-derived CDR1 and CDR2 are MGHRA and YSYEKL. Trimming took off 2 bases at V and 2 bases at J, with 11 bases between the two ends. CDR3 length: 15 residues. The chain's CDR3 is CASSQSHIATDTQYF. In nucleotides, the CDR3 is TGCGCCAGCAGCCAAAGTCATATAGCCACAGATACGCAGTATTTT.

This clone has just one count. The chain uses TRBV7-2 and TRBJ2-7, with 7 nucleotides matching TRBD2. From germline, CDR1 is SGHTA and CDR2 FQGNSA. The length of the CDR3 is 17 residues. J gave up 2 bases and V 5 bases, and 15 bases lay outside the gene matches. CDR3 amino acids: CASSLGAGVGPTYEQYF. In DNA, the CDR3 is TGTGCCAGCAGCCTCGGGGCGGGGGTGGGACCCACCTACGAGCAGTACTTC.

The genes are TRBV27 and TRBJ2-1; TRBD2 matches 11 bases. With V trimmed by 6 bases and J by 5 bases, 6 bases remained unmatched. CDR1 and CDR2 from the germline V gene are MNHEY and SMNVEV (reference sequence). CDR3 length: 15 residues. CDR3: CASRTLAGGNNEQFF. CDR3 bases: TGTGCCAGCAGAACCCTAGCGGGGGGTAACAATGAGCAGTTCTTC.

The CDR3, as DNA: TGTGCCAGCAGTTACGGAGGACGGAACTACGAGCAGTACTTC. Encoded protein: CASSYGGRNYEQYF. The chain is built from TRBV6-5 and TRBJ2-7; maybe TRBD2 (5 bases). Between the trimmed V and J ends, which lost 2 bases and 3 bases, there was a span of 11 bases. The CDR3 length is 14 residues. The germline CDR1 and CDR2 sequences are MNHEY and SVGAGI.

The chain employs TRBV10-3 and TRBJ1-2; D gene ambiguous. This CDR3 has 17 amino acids. The germline CDR1 and CDR2 sequences are ENHRY and SYGVKD. V shed 3 bases and J shed 4 bases, with 21 bases lying between them. The CDR3, as DNA: TGTGCCATCAGTGAAATGATGGTAACAGCTACGACCTATGGCTACACCTTC. It yields the protein CAISEMMVTATTYGYTF.

This clone appeared once. For the CDR3, the DNA is TGTGCCAGCATAGCGCGACCCCTCGGGCACACCATATATTTT. Translating it yields CASIARPLGHTIYF. V gene TRBV5-8 combines with J gene TRBJ1-3; no clear D. V lost 6 bases to trimming and J lost 8 bases, with 18 bases between them. This CDR3 is 14 amino acids long. In germline, CDR1 is SGHTS, CDR2 YDEGEE.

This clone was recorded only once. This chain links TRBV11-2 with TRBJ2-7; 10 bases align to TRBD1. CDR3 size: 14 residues. The junction had 5 bases not matched to a gene; V was cut back by 5 bases and J by 4 bases. Germline lookup yields CDR1 SGHAT and CDR2 FQNNGV. CDR3 in DNA: TGTGCCAGCAGCCTGGGACAGGGGCAATACGAGCAGTACTTC. Protein sequence: CASSLGQGQYEQYF.